This T cell receptor beta chain emerged from a study of T cells in Graves' hyperthyroidism and ophthalmopathy. Findings of the study overall: Blood also held most thyroid clonotypes expanded beyond 0.001. The model made its ophthalmopathy prediction, and onset followed a median approximately 6.5 months later.

Regarding this clonotype: Its specificity is unknown. This sequence may be a read error, since a much larger clone differs from it by one base.

The investigators amplified TCR beta CDR3 regions from RNA transcripts. The primer set for the first-round RT-PCR of the TCR CDR3 was HTBI. TCRdb passed the multiplex PCR reads through MiXCR, listing each CDR3 protein once. The sample lists 560,000 or so distinct CDR3 sequences; 20% were seen once. This CDR3 region has 11 residues. Per the germline V gene, CDR1 is SQVTM and CDR2 is ANQGSEA. V was clipped by 7 bases and J by 2 bases, with 8 bases between them. This clonotype was obtained from a man between 35 and 55 years old with Graves' ophthalmopathy. This sequence joins TRBV29-1 and TRBJ1-1; tentative D call: TRBD1 (5 bases). The specimen was blood. CDR3 loop: CSGGHNTEAFF. The CDR3 DNA reads TGCAGCGGTGGACACAACACTGAAGCTTTCTTT. The entire variable domain, with the rest obtained from reference TRBV29-1 and TRBJ1-1, is as follows: SAVISQKPSRDICQRGTSLTIQCQVDSQVTMMFWYRQQPGQSLTLIATANQGSEATYESGFVIDKFPISRPNLTFSTLTVSNMSPEDSSIYLCSGGHNTEAFFGQGTRLTVV.